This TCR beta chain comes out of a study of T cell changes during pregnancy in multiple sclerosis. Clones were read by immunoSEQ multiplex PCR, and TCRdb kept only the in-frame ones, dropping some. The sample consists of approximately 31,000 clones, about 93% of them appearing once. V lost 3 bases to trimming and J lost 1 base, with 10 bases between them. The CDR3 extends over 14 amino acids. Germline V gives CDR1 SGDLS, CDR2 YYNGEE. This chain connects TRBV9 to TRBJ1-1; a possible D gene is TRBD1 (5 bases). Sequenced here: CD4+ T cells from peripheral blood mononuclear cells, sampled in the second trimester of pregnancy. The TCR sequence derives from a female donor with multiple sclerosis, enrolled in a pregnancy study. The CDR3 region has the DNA TGTGCCAGCAGCGGCGGGACGGCGAACACTGAAGCTTTCTTT. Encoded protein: CASSGGTANTEAFF. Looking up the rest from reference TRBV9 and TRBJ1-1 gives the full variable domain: DSGVTQTPKHLITATGQRVTLRCSPRSGDLSVYWYQQSLDQGLQFLIQYYNGEERAKGNILERFSAQQFPDLHSELNLSSLELGDSALYFCASSGGTANTEAFFGQGTRLTVV.